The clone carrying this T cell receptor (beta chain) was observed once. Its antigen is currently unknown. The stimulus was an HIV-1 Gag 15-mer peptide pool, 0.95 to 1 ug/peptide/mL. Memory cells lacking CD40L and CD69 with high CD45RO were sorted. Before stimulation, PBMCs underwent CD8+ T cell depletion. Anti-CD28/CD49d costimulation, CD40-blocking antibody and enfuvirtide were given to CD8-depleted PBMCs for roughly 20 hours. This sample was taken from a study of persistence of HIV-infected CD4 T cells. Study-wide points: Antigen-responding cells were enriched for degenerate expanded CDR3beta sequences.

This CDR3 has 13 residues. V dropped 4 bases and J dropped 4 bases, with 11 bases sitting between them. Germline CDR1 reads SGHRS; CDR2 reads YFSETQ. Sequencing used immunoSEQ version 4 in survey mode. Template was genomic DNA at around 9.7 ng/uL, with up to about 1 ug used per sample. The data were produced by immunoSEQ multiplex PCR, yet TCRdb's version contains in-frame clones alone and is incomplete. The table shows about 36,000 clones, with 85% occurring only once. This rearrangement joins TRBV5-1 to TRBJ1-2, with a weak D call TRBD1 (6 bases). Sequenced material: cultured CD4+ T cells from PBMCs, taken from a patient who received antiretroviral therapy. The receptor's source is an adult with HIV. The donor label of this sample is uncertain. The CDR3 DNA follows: TGCGCCAGCAGCCCTACAGGGCCCTATGGCTACACCTTC. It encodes CASSPTGPYGYTF.